The 3 T cell receptor beta chains below come from one sample, sequenced in a study of blood T cell repertoires in COVID-19. Using immunoSEQ multiplex PCR, the repertoire was profiled, and TCRdb retains in-frame clones only, with some absent. Of around 160,000 clones in the sample, around four fifths were seen once. The sequenced sample was peripheral blood. The receptors come from a woman aged 40-49 years with active or convalescent COVID-19.

The chain carries TRBV28 and TRBJ2-7, with a possible D match to TRBD2 (6 bases). The CDR3 sequence is 15 residues long. Trimming pared 8 bases from V and 2 bases from J, leaving 19 bases between. Germline V gene lookup returns CDR1 MDHEN and CDR2 SYDVKM. For the CDR3, the DNA is TGTGCCAGCGTGTCCTTTGGGGGGATACCCTACGAGCAGTACTTC. Translation: CASVSFGGIPYEQYF.

V gene TRBV6-1 combines with J gene TRBJ2-7; TRBD1 might be the D (6 bases). This CDR3 region has 13 residues. V was shortened by 3 bases and J by 5 bases, with 11 bases between the two germline ends. Germline V CDR1 and CDR2: MNHNS, SASEGT. CDR3 sequence (DNA): TGTGCCAGCAGTGAGCAGGGGTGGGACGAGCAGTACTTC. Its protein is CASSEQGWDEQYF.

This chain links TRBV27 with TRBJ2-7; possible D gene TRBD1, 6 bases. The germline CDR1 and CDR2 sequences are MNHEY and SMNVEV (reference sequence). CDR3 length: 14 amino acids. V was clipped by 3 bases and J by 0 bases, with 9 bases between them. In DNA form, the CDR3 reads TGTGCCAGCAGTTTTGGGGGCCCCTCCTACGAGCAGTACTTC. Translated: CASSFGGPSYEQYF.